This T cell receptor beta chain was observed in a study of cytomegalovirus exposure and HLA in healthy donors. Study-level information: The platform used for the 120 or so validation repertoires matched that of the roughly 670 first-cohort repertoires, a later analysis reported. Findings of the study overall: Researchers reported that a few CMV-associated chains were confirmed in vitro as CMV antigen-specific. In the 95 to 150 validation repertoires, a later analysis found that first-cohort TCR clusters tended to co-occur. It was reported that the classifier diagnosed cytomegalovirus status with high specificity and sensitivity in both the original and validation cohorts.

The J segment lost 4 bases and the V segment lost 3 bases, leaving 5 bases of the junction unmatched. Germline CDR1 MDHEN, CDR2 SYDVKM. This CDR3 has 14 residues. Produced via immunoSEQ multiplex PCR; TCRdb's table is partial and in-frame only. Here the sample spans 100,000 to 150,000 clones, roughly 93% being singletons. Remarks on this clone: What it recognizes is unknown.

The specimen was PBMCs. This chain links TRBV28 with TRBJ2-5; 7 nucleotides align to TRBD2. The receptor was derived from a woman between 18 and 29 years old in good health and CMV-seronegative. Written as DNA, the CDR3 is TGTGCCAGCAGTTTTTTGGGGGGGGGAGAGACCCAGTACTTC. It specifies CASSFLGGGETQYF. Combining the CDR3 with reference TRBV28 and TRBJ2-5 gives the whole variable domain DVKVTQSSRYLVKRTGEKVFLECVQDMDHENMFWYRQDPGLGLRLIYFSYDVKMKEKGDIPEGYSVSREKKERFSLILESASTNQTSMYLCASSFLGGGETQYFGPGTRLLVL.